This is a list of T cell receptor beta chains from one sample in a study of cytomegalovirus exposure and HLA in healthy donors. Generated by immunoSEQ multiplex PCR, the TCRdb table keeps only in-frame clones and is missing some. The sample lists approximately 58,000 clones, roughly 94% occurring once. The sequencing input was PBMCs. These receptors originate from a man aged 18-30 years in good health and CMV-seronegative. CDR3s include the opening cysteine and the closing phenylalanine or tryptophan. A D gene is named only where the DNA matches it firmly. Size is stated for part of the rows, as once, few or many counts, or as a class when the clone is expanded.

abundance: .; d_gene: .; v_gene: TRBV2; j_gene: TRBJ2-1; CDR3aa: CASSEDSRSSYNEQFF; CDR3nt: TGTGCCAGCAGTGAGGACAGTCGGAGCTCCTACAATGAGCAGTTCTTC
abundance: .; d_gene: TRBD1; v_gene: TRBV2; j_gene: TRBJ1-1; CDR3aa: CASSDQTGTNTEAFF; CDR3nt: TGTGCCAGCAGTGACCAGACAGGGACGAACACTGAAGCTTTCTTT
abundance: .; d_gene: TRBD1; v_gene: TRBV11-2; j_gene: TRBJ1-4; CDR3aa: CASSRDRGLNEKLFF; CDR3nt: TGTGCCAGCAGCCGGGACAGGGGGCTTAATGAAAAACTGTTTTTT
abundance: .; d_gene: TRBD1; v_gene: TRBV2; j_gene: TRBJ1-4; CDR3aa: CASSEIWTGNEKLFF; CDR3nt: TGTGCCAGCAGTGAAATCTGGACAGGGAATGAAAAACTGTTTTTT
abundance: .; d_gene: .; v_gene: TRBV11-2; j_gene: TRBJ2-4; CDR3aa: CASSLDGQWAKNIQYF; CDR3nt: TGTGCCAGCAGCTTAGATGGGCAATGGGCCAAAAACATTCAGTACTTC
abundance: .; d_gene: TRBD1; v_gene: TRBV28; j_gene: TRBJ1-1; CDR3aa: CASRVTGGGTEAFF; CDR3nt: TGTGCCAGCAGGGTCACAGGGGGCGGCACTGAAGCTTTCTTT
abundance: once; d_gene: .; v_gene: TRBV7-3; j_gene: TRBJ2-5; CDR3aa: CASSLRGGWGETQYF; CDR3nt: TGTGCCAGCAGCTTACGGGGAGGTTGGGGAGAGACCCAGTACTTC
abundance: .; d_gene: TRBD2; v_gene: TRBV9; j_gene: TRBJ2-7; CDR3aa: CASSFGLALSYEQYF; CDR3nt: TGTGCCAGCAGCTTCGGACTAGCCCTCTCCTACGAGCAGTACTTC
abundance: .; d_gene: .; v_gene: TRBV5-1; j_gene: TRBJ1-2; CDR3aa: CASSLAGFQGYTF; CDR3nt: TGCGCCAGCAGCTTGGCGGGGTTTCAGGGCTACACCTTC
abundance: .; d_gene: TRBD2; v_gene: TRBV2; j_gene: TRBJ2-7; CDR3aa: CASRVLAGVSYEQYF; CDR3nt: TGTGCCAGCAGAGTACTAGCGGGAGTCTCCTACGAGCAGTACTTC
abundance: .; d_gene: TRBD2; v_gene: TRBV5-4; j_gene: TRBJ2-3; CDR3aa: CASSPVAGVSTDTQYF; CDR3nt: TGTGCCAGCAGCCCGGTAGCGGGAGTGAGCACAGATACGCAGTATTTT
abundance: .; d_gene: TRBD2; v_gene: TRBV6-4; j_gene: TRBJ2-7; CDR3aa: CASSASSGSNYEQYF; CDR3nt: TGTGCCAGCAGTGCCTCTAGCGGGAGTAACTACGAGCAGTACTTC
abundance: .; d_gene: .; v_gene: TRBV18; j_gene: TRBJ1-1; CDR3aa: CASRGFGVETEAFF; CDR3nt: TGTGCCAGCCGAGGGTTCGGGGTGGAAACTGAAGCTTTCTTT
abundance: .; d_gene: .; v_gene: TRBV30; j_gene: TRBJ1-2; CDR3aa: CAWSDGSNGGYTF; CDR3nt: TGTGCCTGGAGCGACGGATCAAACGGGGGCTACACCTTC
abundance: .; d_gene: .; v_gene: TRBV6-5; j_gene: TRBJ2-7; CDR3aa: CASRNAQGLDEQYF; CDR3nt: TGTGCCAGCAGGAACGCACAGGGTCTAGACGAGCAGTACTTC
abundance: once; d_gene: .; v_gene: TRBV5-1; j_gene: TRBJ1-4; CDR3aa: CASSLTGSTGEKLFF; CDR3nt: TGCGCCAGCAGCTTGACAGGGTCGACGGGGGAAAAACTGTTTTTT
abundance: .; d_gene: .; v_gene: TRBV27; j_gene: TRBJ2-6; CDR3aa: CASRPGLTGANVLTF; CDR3nt: TGTGCCAGCAGGCCAGGCTTAACGGGGGCCAACGTCCTGACTTTC
abundance: once; d_gene: TRBD2; v_gene: TRBV6-6; j_gene: TRBJ2-1; CDR3aa: CASSPRLGRAYNEQFF; CDR3nt: TGTGCCAGCAGCCCACGTCTCGGGAGGGCCTACAATGAGCAGTTCTTC
abundance: .; d_gene: TRBD1; v_gene: TRBV10-3; j_gene: TRBJ2-1; CDR3aa: CAISDTGGNEQFF; CDR3nt: TGTGCCATCAGTGATACAGGGGGCAATGAGCAGTTCTTC
abundance: .; d_gene: .; v_gene: TRBV19; j_gene: TRBJ1-4; CDR3aa: CASTLGAKLFF; CDR3nt: TGTGCCAGTACTCTAGGGGCGAAACTGTTTTTT